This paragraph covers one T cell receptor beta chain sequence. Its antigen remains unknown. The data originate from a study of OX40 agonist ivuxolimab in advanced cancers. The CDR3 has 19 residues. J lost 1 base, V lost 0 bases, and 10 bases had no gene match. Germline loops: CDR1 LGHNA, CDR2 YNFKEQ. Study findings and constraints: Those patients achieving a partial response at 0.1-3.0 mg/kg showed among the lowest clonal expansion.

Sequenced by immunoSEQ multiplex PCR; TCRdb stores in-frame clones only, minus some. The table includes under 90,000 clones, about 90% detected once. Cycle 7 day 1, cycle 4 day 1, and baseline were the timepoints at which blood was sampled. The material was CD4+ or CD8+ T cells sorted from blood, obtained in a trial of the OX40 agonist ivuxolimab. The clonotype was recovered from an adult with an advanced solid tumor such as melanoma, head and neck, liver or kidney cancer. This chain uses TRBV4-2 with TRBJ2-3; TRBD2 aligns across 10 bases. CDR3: CASSQDLGLAGEGTDTQYF. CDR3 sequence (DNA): TGTGCCAGCAGCCAAGATCTGGGTCTAGCGGGAGAGGGCACAGATACGCAGTATTTT.